These 11 T cell receptor beta chains came from one sample sequenced in a study of somatic mutations in cytotoxic T cells in rheumatoid arthritis. This table comes from immunoSEQ multiplex PCR, and its TCRdb copy is limited to in-frame clones, with some not included. The sample lists about 6,700 clones; 70% were seen once. Sequencing was done on a sample of CD8+ T cells sorted from blood. Source of these receptors: a man aged 35 to 55 in good health.

This rearrangement joins TRBV9 to TRBJ1-2; D is uncertain. This CDR3 is 16 amino acids long. Trimming cost V 0 bases and J 2 bases, with 14 bases left between them. Germline values: CDR1 SGDLS, CDR2 YYNGEE. This CDR3 is CASSVGGTGLNYGYTF. The CDR3 region has the DNA TGTGCCAGCAGCGTAGGAGGTACGGGCCTAAACTATGGCTACACCTTC.

This clone showed up just once. The J gene is TRBJ1-2, the V gene TRBV28, with a weak D call TRBD1 (6 bases). Germline CDR1 reads MDHEN; CDR2 reads SYDVKM. The CDR3 consists of 15 residues. V lost 5 bases to trimming and J lost 2 bases, with 15 bases between them. The DNA for the CDR3 is TGTGCCAGCAGTCCTCCTGACAGGAACAACTATGGCTACACCTTC. It is translated as CASSPPDRNNYGYTF.

This clone was recorded once. The rearrangement uses TRBV6-6 and TRBJ2-1; 8 bases are a match to TRBD2. V lost 0 bases and J lost 8; bases outside the gene matches: 9. The CDR3 is made up of 16 amino acids. Per germline, CDR1 MNHNY and CDR2 SVGAGI (reference sequence). CDR3 sequence (DNA): TGTGCCAGCAGTTACTCGGCGGGAGGAGGTTTTGATGAGCAGTTCTTC. The encoded protein is CASSYSAGGGFDEQFF.

The genes are TRBV5-4 and TRBJ2-3, with 14 bases identical to TRBD2. This CDR3 spans 18 amino acids. CDR1 is SGHNT, CDR2 YYREEE, per germline (reference sequence). V trimming: 3 bases; J trimming: 0 bases; junction bases outside the gene matches: 6. The CDR3 coding sequence is TGTGCCAGCAGCTGGGGGACTAGCGGGGGACTTAGCACAGATACGCAGTATTTT. Translating it yields CASSWGTSGGLSTDTQYF.

This chain links TRBV4-1 with TRBJ2-7; tentative D call: TRBD1 (5 bases). V gave up 1 base and J gave up 2 bases, with 12 bases separating them. Germline CDR1 reads MGHRA; CDR2 reads YSYEKL. The length of the CDR3 is 15 residues. In DNA, the CDR3 is TGCGCCAGCAGCCAAGGTGAGGACACAGCCTACGAGCAGTACGTC. It yields the protein CASSQGEDTAYEQYV.

V is TRBV7-6 and J is TRBJ1-2, with unresolved D. Germline-derived CDR1 and CDR2 are SGHVS and FNYEAQ. The CDR3 runs 14 residues. Trimming removed 3 bases from V and 4 bases from J, with 12 bases in between. CDR3: CASSLKGGPYGYTF. CDR3 DNA: TGTGCCAGCAGCTTGAAGGGAGGACCCTATGGCTACACCTTC.

This clone was counted between two and nine times. The chain combines TRBV28 with TRBJ1-1, with 8 bases identical to TRBD1. V dropped 8 bases and J dropped 4; count of bases not matched to a gene: 15. The CDR3 spans 16 residues. Germline values: CDR1 MDHEN, CDR2 SYDVKM. CDR3 loop: CASYLPGQGVGTEAFF. CDR3 nucleotide sequence: TGTGCCAGCTATTTACCCGGACAGGGCGTAGGCACTGAAGCTTTCTTT.

V gene TRBV11-2 combines with J gene TRBJ1-2, with a tentative D call TRBD1 (5 bases). V lost 5 bases to trimming and J lost 6 bases, with 16 bases between them. There are 14 residues in the CDR3. Per the germline V gene, CDR1 is SGHAT and CDR2 is FQNNGV. The CDR3 region is CASSPPHRNHGYTF. Written as DNA, the CDR3 is TGTGCCAGCAGCCCGCCGCACAGGAACCATGGCTACACCTTC. Looking up the rest from reference TRBV11-2 and TRBJ1-2 gives the full variable domain: EAGVAQSPRYKIIEKRQSVAFWCNPISGHATLYWYQQILGQGPKLLIQFQNNGVVDDSQLPKDRFSAERLKGVDSTLKIQPAKLEDSAVYLCASSPPHRNHGYTFGSGTRLTVV.

The CDR3 region is CSVINVGGYMNTEAFF. DNA of the CDR3: TGCAGCGTTATAAATGTAGGGGGGTACATGAACACTGAAGCTTTCTTT. J is TRBJ1-1 and V is TRBV29-1; a weak D match, TRBD1 (6 bases). The CDR3 totals 16 residues. V was trimmed by 5 bases and J by 0 bases, leaving 19 bases between them. The germline V gene encodes CDR1 SQVTM and CDR2 ANQGSEA.

The chain carries TRBV5-5 and TRBJ2-7; 9 nucleotides align to TRBD2. Germline V gene lookup returns CDR1 SGHKS and CDR2 YYEKEE (reference sequence). V shed 1 base, J shed 4 bases, and the junction held 15 bases outside the gene matches. This CDR3 has 18 residues. In nucleotides, the CDR3 is TGTGCCAGCAGCTTGAGATTAATGAGGCGGGAGGGTGGGTACGAGCAGTACTTC. Its translation: CASSLRLMRREGGYEQYF. The whole variable domain, remainder taken from reference TRBV5-5 and TRBJ2-7, is DAGVTQSPTHLIKTRGQQVTLRCSPISGHKSVSWYQQVLGQGPQFIFQYYEKEERGRGNFPDRFSARQFPNYSSELNVNALLLGDSALYLCASSLRLMRREGGYEQYFGPGTRLTVT.

The rearrangement uses TRBV5-6 and TRBJ2-5; possible D gene TRBD2, 6 bases. With 4 bases removed from V and 3 bases from J, the gap between germline ends came to 13 bases. CDR3 length equals 14 residues. The germline V gene encodes CDR1 SGHDT and CDR2 YYEEEE. CDR3 sequence reads: CASSGVRGEETQYF. The CDR3 bases are TGTGCCAGCAGCGGCGTCCGCGGGGAAGAGACCCAGTACTTC.